This TCR beta chain was recovered during a study of blood T cell repertoires in COVID-19. Overall study: From T cells, B-cell-depleted T cells, or PBMCs came the material, which was cDNA or gDNA.

Data came from immunoSEQ multiplex PCR; TCRdb stores just in-frame clones and leaves some out. Here the sample spans some 310,000 clones, about nine tenths being singletons. Germline V gene lookup returns CDR1 SGHTA and CDR2 FQGNSA. The CDR3 runs 15 residues. Trimming pared 1 base from V and 2 bases from J, leaving 12 bases between. The V and J genes are TRBV7-2 and TRBJ2-7, with a tentative D call TRBD1 (6 bases). The source of this sequence is a woman aged 25-40 years who had recovered from COVID-19. Sequenced: PBMCs or T cells enriched from blood (not recorded which). CDR3 nucleotide sequence: TGTGCCAGCAGCTTAGTCACAGGGACCGCCTACGAGCAGTACTTC. Amino acid sequence: CASSLVTGTAYEQYF.